This T cell receptor beta chain derives from a study of Graves' ophthalmopathy and Graves' hyperthyroidism. Turning to the study itself: The authors defined stable hyperthyroidism as no ophthalmopathy within 18 months of follow-up. Study-wide findings and caveats: Blood also harbored most expanded thyroid clonotypes above 0.001 frequency.

This clonotype was found many times. Its antigen is still unknown. A diagnosis was made from clinical symptoms together with serum thyroxine, TRAb, thyroid ultrasound and orbital computed tomography. Transcripts of RNA were the source for amplifying TCR beta CDR3 regions. The library came from an HTBI-primed first-round RT-PCR and a second-round multiplex PCR. MiXCR, applied by TCRdb to the multiplex PCR reads, yields one record per CDR3 protein. Altogether over a million distinct CDR3 sequences are present, about 40% being singletons, with the ten largest covering over 8.5%. This receptor was identified in an adult man with Graves' hyperthyroidism. Sequences were obtained from peripheral blood or thyroid tissue (not recorded which).

The CDR3 loop reads CASSVEKSGELFF. In DNA, the CDR3 is TGTGCCAGCAGTGTGGAGAAATCCGGGGAGCTGTTTTTT. The V gene is TRBV2, the J gene TRBJ2-2; D is undetermined. V lost 4 bases to trimming and J lost 6 bases, with 9 bases between them. The CDR3 consists of 13 residues. Germline CDR1 and CDR2: SNHLY and FYNNEI.